One sample yielded the 11 T cell receptor beta chains listed below, sequenced in a study of PD-L1 blockade in urothelial cancer. The time point here: peripheral blood 6 weeks after treatment start. Generated by immunoSEQ multiplex PCR, the TCRdb table keeps only in-frame clones and is missing some. The top ten clones hold approximately 7.5% of a sample with 35,000 to 45,000 clones, 75% to 95% of them seen once. Material: PBMCs, obtained around atezolizumab (anti-PD-L1) treatment. These receptors came from a man aged 70-80 years with urothelial cancer.

This chain uses TRBV5-5 with TRBJ2-1; D is perhaps TRBD2 (6 bases). Germline V CDR1 and CDR2: SGHKS, YYEKEE (reference sequence). Trimming removed 1 base at V and 5 bases at J, with 13 bases between. The CDR3 contains 15 residues. The CDR3 spells CASSLYWTTNNEQFF. CDR3 sequence (DNA): TGTGCCAGCAGCTTGTATTGGACTACCAACAATGAGCAGTTCTTC.

The V gene is TRBV12-5, the J gene TRBJ1-4; 8 positions agree with TRBD1. With 1 base clipped from V and 8 bases from J, the junction kept 9 bases outside the gene matches. The CDR3 is 16 residues long. CDR1 and CDR2 from the germline V gene are LGHNT and FRNRAP. CDR3 loop: CASGLARTGRDEKLFF. As DNA, the CDR3 is TGTGCTAGTGGTTTGGCCCGGACAGGGAGGGACGAAAAACTGTTTTTT.

The chain carries TRBV7-2 and TRBJ2-2; TRBD1 might be the D (6 bases). CDR3 length: 13 residues. CDR1 SGHTA and CDR2 FQGNSA come from the germline V gene. V was shortened by 4 bases and J by 6 bases, with 9 bases between the two germline ends. This CDR3 reads CASSSWTAGELFF. The CDR3, as DNA: TGTGCCAGCAGCTCCTGGACAGCCGGGGAGCTGTTTTTT. Filled out from reference TRBV7-2 and TRBJ2-2, the complete variable domain reads GAGVSQSPSNKVTEKGKDVELRCDPISGHTALYWYRQSLGQGLEFLIYFQGNSAPDKSGLPSDRFSAERTGGSVSTLTIQRTQQEDSAVYLCASSSWTAGELFFGEGSRLTVL.

This chain joins TRBV6-1 and TRBJ1-5; D is uncertain. The V end was cut by 2 bases, the J end by 0 bases, with 5 bases between. The CDR3 has 14 amino acids. The germline CDR1 and CDR2 sequences are MNHNS and SASEGT. The CDR3 region has the DNA TGTGCCAGCAGTGAAATGGCTAGCAATCAGCCCCAGCATTTT. Amino acids: CASSEMASNQPQHF.

The chain recombines TRBV28 with TRBJ2-1; 9 bases line up with TRBD2. There are 16 residues in the CDR3. Germline V gene data show CDR1 as MDHEN and CDR2 as SYDVKM. V lost 4 bases to trimming and J lost 5 bases; unmatched junction nucleotides: 9. The CDR3 protein is CASSSGSGRFHNEQFF. In nucleotides, the CDR3 is TGTGCCAGCAGTTCGGGAAGCGGGAGGTTCCACAATGAGCAGTTCTTC.

The rearrangement uses TRBV5-1 and TRBJ2-1; 8 positions agree with TRBD2. The junction had 13 bases not matched to a gene; V was cut back by 4 bases and J by 7 bases. CDR3 length: 16 amino acids. The V gene's germline CDR1 is SGHRS and CDR2 YFSETQ. In DNA, the CDR3 is TGCGCCAGCAGCCCTTATCTAGCGGGCCGGGGGAATGAGCAGTTCTTC. Its protein is CASSPYLAGRGNEQFF.

The V call is TRBV18, the J call TRBJ2-1; 9 bases map to TRBD1. There are 13 residues in the CDR3. Germline V gives CDR1 KGHSH, CDR2 LQKENI. Germline trimming cut 4 bases from V and 7 bases from J; bases unmatched to any gene: 2. The CDR3 protein is CASSLDRGNEQFF. The CDR3 DNA reads TGTGCCAGCTCACTCGACAGGGGGAATGAGCAGTTCTTC.

The chain links TRBV9 to TRBJ2-1, with 9 positions matching TRBD2. The germline V gene encodes CDR1 SGDLS and CDR2 YYNGEE. The V segment lost 4 bases and the J segment 6 bases; nucleotides outside the gene matches: 5. The CDR3 extends over 14 amino acids. The CDR3 region has the DNA TGTGCCAGCAGCCACGGGACTAGCCCCAATGAGCAGTTCTTC. Translated: CASSHGTSPNEQFF.

This chain joins TRBV2 and TRBJ1-2; TRBD1 matches at 8 bases. With V trimmed by 8 bases and J by 5 bases, 10 bases remained unmatched. This CDR3 comprises 14 residues. The germline V gene encodes CDR1 SNHLY and CDR2 FYNNEI. CDR3 sequence reads: CASWRTGKGYGYTF. The DNA for the CDR3 is TGTGCCAGCTGGAGGACAGGGAAAGGGTATGGCTACACCTTC.

The chain's CDR3 is CASSQNEDTSNQPQHF. The CDR3, as DNA: TGCGCCAGCAGCCAAAATGAGGACACGAGCAATCAGCCCCAGCATTTT. This chain links TRBV4-1 with TRBJ1-5; possible D gene TRBD1, 5 bases. This CDR3 contains 16 residues. CDR1 is MGHRA, CDR2 YSYEKL, per germline. Trimming stripped 2 bases from V and 1 base from J, with 12 bases between.

The chain joins TRBV18 to TRBJ2-1; 9 bases match TRBD2. Germline V gene lookup returns CDR1 KGHSH and CDR2 LQKENI. Trimming cost V 5 bases and J 4 bases; bases outside gene matches: 15. The length of the CDR3 is 18 residues. CDR3 sequence: CASSRQLFSGRGYNEQFF. DNA of the CDR3: TGTGCCAGCTCAAGACAACTCTTTAGCGGGAGAGGGTACAATGAGCAGTTCTTC.